This TCR beta chain was found in a study of T cell clonality in common variable immunodeficiency. Sequencing was performed with immunoSEQ multiplex PCR; in TCRdb, only in-frame clones are kept and a portion is missing. The specimen gives roughly 32,000 clones without singletons; the ten biggest hold over 9%. CDR1 is SGHAT, CDR2 FQNNGV, per germline. This CDR3 spans 14 amino acids. J lost 3 bases, V lost 5 bases, and 7 bases had no gene match. This clone has at least ten counts. The sequence runs out 3 residues before the end of the CDR3; the remainder is reconstructed from the germline J gene. The origin of this receptor is a person aged 18-70 years in good health. Sequenced input: peripheral blood mononuclear cells. The chain couples TRBV11-2 to TRBJ2-7; 7 positions agree with TRBD1. The CDR3 is CASSADRANYEQYF. CDR3 DNA (partial): TGTGCCAGCAGCGCCGACAGGGCGAACTACGAG.